The clone carrying this T cell receptor beta chain was observed a single time. This specimen belongs to a study of blood T cell repertoires in COVID-19. The table came from immunoSEQ multiplex PCR; TCRdb's copy has only in-frame clones and leaves some out. The data show fewer than 450,000 clones, with more than 75% seen just once and roughly 1.2% held by the top ten. This CDR3 is 16 amino acids long. The germline V gene encodes CDR1 SNHLY and CDR2 FYNNEI. Trimming cost V 5 bases and J 2 bases; bases outside gene matches: 9. The TCR was taken from a woman between 18 and 30 years old who had recovered from COVID-19. Sequenced: PBMCs or T cells enriched from blood (not recorded which). The chain combines TRBV2 with TRBJ2-1; 7 bases are shared with TRBD2. CDR3 sequence (DNA): TGTGCCAGCAGTCTACGGGCGGGGGAAACCTACAATGAGCAGTTCTTC. Its protein is CASSLRAGETYNEQFF.